Listed below are T cell receptor beta chains from one sample, sequenced in a study of CD8 T cell repertoires and HIV-1 epitope variants. Their specific antigens are unknown. TCRdb's table, derived via immunoSEQ multiplex PCR, lists solely in-frame clones and lacks some. The sample contains over 4,500 clones, roughly 70% of which appear only once. Material for sequencing was cultured CD8+ T cells derived from PBMCs. These receptors were obtained from a male donor with HIV. The CDR3 runs from the conserved cysteine through the conserved F or W. The D gene is left open where the match is weak. Not every row has a clone size; where given, it reads once, few, many or a size class.

TRBV7-9	TRBJ2-1	13	.	.	CASSSSPGDEQFF	TGTGCCAGCAGCTCATCACCGGGGGATGAGCAGTTCTTC
TRBV11-3	TRBJ2-1	15	TRBD2	.	CASSPLAGGTNEQFF	TGTGCCAGCAGCCCACTAGCGGGAGGGACCAATGAGCAGTTCTTC
TRBV6-5	TRBJ2-1	14	.	.	CASSYLGRSNEQFF	TGTGCCAGCAGTTACCTTGGGCGGTCCAATGAGCAGTTCTTC
TRBV6-5	TRBJ1-5	14	TRBD1	few	CASRSGQGKQPQHF	TGTGCCAGCAGATCCGGACAGGGAAAACAGCCCCAGCATTTT
TRBV28	TRBJ2-7	14	.	once	CASSSGLSDYEQYF	TGTGCCAGCAGTTCAGGGCTGTCGGATTACGAGCAGTACTTC
TRBV28	TRBJ1-3	18	TRBD1	few	CASSLLLAGTDSGNTIYF	TGTGCCAGCAGTTTATTACTCGCCGGGACAGACTCTGGAAACACCATATATTTT
TRBV30	TRBJ1-3	15	.	few	CAWSSTGNPGNTIYF	TGTGCCTGGAGTTCAACAGGGAACCCCGGAAACACCATATATTTT
TRBV7-8	TRBJ2-3	14	.	few	CASSLASVGDTQYF	TGTGCCAGCAGCTTAGCGAGCGTTGGAGATACGCAGTATTTT
TRBV19	TRBJ2-7	14	.	.	CASKPTGTNYEQYF	TGTGCCAGTAAACCAACCGGGACAAACTACGAGCAGTACTTC
TRBV5-1	TRBJ2-7	16	.	few	CASREAGTSSSYEQYF	TGCGCCAGCAGGGAAGCCGGGACCAGTAGCTCCTACGAGCAGTACTTC
TRBV27	TRBJ2-7	22	TRBD2	.	CATRHIRREWVLAGPISYEQYF	TGTGCCACCAGACATATTAGAAGGGAGTGGGTACTAGCGGGACCTATCTCCTACGAGCAGTACTTC
TRBV5-1	TRBJ2-5	14	.	.	CASSTKSGQETQYF	TGCGCCAGCAGCACGAAAAGCGGGCAAGAGACCCAGTACTTC
TRBV28	TRBJ1-2	16	.	hyperexpanded	CASGLYPLDLNYGYTF	TGTGCCAGCGGCTTATATCCCTTGGACCTTAACTATGGCTACACCTTC
TRBV19	TRBJ2-1	13	.	.	CASSIGDYNEQFF	TGTGCCAGTAGTATCGGGGATTACAATGAGCAGTTCTTC
TRBV10-3	TRBJ1-6	17	TRBD1	.	CAISDRAEGQGNSPLHF	TGTGCCATCAGTGACCGGGCAGAAGGACAGGGGAATTCACCCCTCCACTTT
TRBV18	TRBJ1-2	17	.	.	CASSPQDRVFDGGGYTF	TGTGCCAGCTCACCACAGGACAGAGTGTTTGATGGAGGAGGCTACACCTTC
TRBV4-3	TRBJ2-5	13	.	.	CASSSLLTETQYF	TGCGCCAGCAGCTCCCTTCTCACGGAGACCCAGTACTTC
TRBV28	TRBJ2-7	15	TRBD1	.	CASRGTGGRTYEQYF	TGTGCCAGCAGGGGGACAGGGGGAAGAACCTACGAGCAGTACTTC
TRBV19	TRBJ1-1	13	.	.	CASSRPPFGEAFF	TGTGCCAGTAGCCGCCCCCCTTTCGGTGAAGCTTTCTTT
TRBV19	TRBJ2-2	12	.	.	CASSMSAGELFF	TGTGCCAGTAGTATGAGCGCCGGGGAGCTGTTTTTT
TRBV27	TRBJ2-1	16	TRBD2	.	CASSLTSGGPYNEQFF	TGTGCCAGCAGTCTAACTAGCGGGGGCCCCTACAATGAGCAGTTCTTC
TRBV10-3	TRBJ1-1	15	.	.	CAISDKPKGNTEAFF	TGTGCCATCAGTGATAAACCGAAGGGGAACACTGAAGCTTTCTTT
TRBV25-1	TRBJ1-3	11	.	.	CASTPGDTIYF	TGTGCCAGCACTCCAGGTGACACCATATATTTT
TRBV28	TRBJ2-2	15	.	.	CASSLQGSTTGELFF	TGTGCCAGCAGTTTGCAGGGGAGTACCACCGGGGAGCTGTTTTTT
TRBV5-6	TRBJ1-1	12	.	.	CASSLGDTEAFF	TGTGCCAGCAGCTTGGGAGACACTGAAGCTTTCTTT
TRBV5-1	TRBJ2-1	14	.	.	CASSLGETYNEQFF	TGCGCCAGCAGCTTGGGAGAAACCTACAATGAGCAGTTCTTC
TRBV7-7	TRBJ2-1	16	.	.	CASSLVALAPYNEQFF	TGTGCTAGCAGCTTAGTTGCCCTAGCGCCTTACAATGAGCAGTTCTTC
TRBV7-8	TRBJ2-3	13	.	few	CASSTIGTDTQYF	TGTGCCAGCAGCACCATTGGCACGGATACGCAGTATTTT
TRBV28	TRBJ1-2	14	.	.	CASSRPGGNYGYTF	TGTGCCAGCAGTCGGCCTGGGGGAAACTATGGCTACACCTTC
TRBV7-9	TRBJ2-3	11	.	.	CASSVQDTQYF	TGTGCCAGCAGCGTCCAGGATACGCAGTATTTT
TRBV14	TRBJ2-5	13	TRBD1	.	CASSRQGEETQYF	TGTGCCAGCAGCCGGCAGGGGGAGGAGACCCAGTACTTC
TRBV28	TRBJ2-2	12	.	few	CASSLETGELFF	TGTGCCAGCAGTTTAGAGACCGGGGAGCTGTTTTTT
TRBV19	TRBJ2-7	13	.	.	CASSVGALYEQYF	TGTGCCAGTAGTGTGGGAGCTCTCTACGAGCAGTACTTC
TRBV9	TRBJ2-2	16	.	.	CASSSYPPGFTGELFF	TGTGCCAGCAGCTCCTATCCCCCAGGGTTCACCGGGGAGCTGTTTTTT
TRBV10-3	TRBJ2-2	15	TRBD2	once	CAISEPTSGLGELFF	TGTGCCATCAGTGAACCGACTAGCGGGCTCGGGGAGCTGTTTTTT